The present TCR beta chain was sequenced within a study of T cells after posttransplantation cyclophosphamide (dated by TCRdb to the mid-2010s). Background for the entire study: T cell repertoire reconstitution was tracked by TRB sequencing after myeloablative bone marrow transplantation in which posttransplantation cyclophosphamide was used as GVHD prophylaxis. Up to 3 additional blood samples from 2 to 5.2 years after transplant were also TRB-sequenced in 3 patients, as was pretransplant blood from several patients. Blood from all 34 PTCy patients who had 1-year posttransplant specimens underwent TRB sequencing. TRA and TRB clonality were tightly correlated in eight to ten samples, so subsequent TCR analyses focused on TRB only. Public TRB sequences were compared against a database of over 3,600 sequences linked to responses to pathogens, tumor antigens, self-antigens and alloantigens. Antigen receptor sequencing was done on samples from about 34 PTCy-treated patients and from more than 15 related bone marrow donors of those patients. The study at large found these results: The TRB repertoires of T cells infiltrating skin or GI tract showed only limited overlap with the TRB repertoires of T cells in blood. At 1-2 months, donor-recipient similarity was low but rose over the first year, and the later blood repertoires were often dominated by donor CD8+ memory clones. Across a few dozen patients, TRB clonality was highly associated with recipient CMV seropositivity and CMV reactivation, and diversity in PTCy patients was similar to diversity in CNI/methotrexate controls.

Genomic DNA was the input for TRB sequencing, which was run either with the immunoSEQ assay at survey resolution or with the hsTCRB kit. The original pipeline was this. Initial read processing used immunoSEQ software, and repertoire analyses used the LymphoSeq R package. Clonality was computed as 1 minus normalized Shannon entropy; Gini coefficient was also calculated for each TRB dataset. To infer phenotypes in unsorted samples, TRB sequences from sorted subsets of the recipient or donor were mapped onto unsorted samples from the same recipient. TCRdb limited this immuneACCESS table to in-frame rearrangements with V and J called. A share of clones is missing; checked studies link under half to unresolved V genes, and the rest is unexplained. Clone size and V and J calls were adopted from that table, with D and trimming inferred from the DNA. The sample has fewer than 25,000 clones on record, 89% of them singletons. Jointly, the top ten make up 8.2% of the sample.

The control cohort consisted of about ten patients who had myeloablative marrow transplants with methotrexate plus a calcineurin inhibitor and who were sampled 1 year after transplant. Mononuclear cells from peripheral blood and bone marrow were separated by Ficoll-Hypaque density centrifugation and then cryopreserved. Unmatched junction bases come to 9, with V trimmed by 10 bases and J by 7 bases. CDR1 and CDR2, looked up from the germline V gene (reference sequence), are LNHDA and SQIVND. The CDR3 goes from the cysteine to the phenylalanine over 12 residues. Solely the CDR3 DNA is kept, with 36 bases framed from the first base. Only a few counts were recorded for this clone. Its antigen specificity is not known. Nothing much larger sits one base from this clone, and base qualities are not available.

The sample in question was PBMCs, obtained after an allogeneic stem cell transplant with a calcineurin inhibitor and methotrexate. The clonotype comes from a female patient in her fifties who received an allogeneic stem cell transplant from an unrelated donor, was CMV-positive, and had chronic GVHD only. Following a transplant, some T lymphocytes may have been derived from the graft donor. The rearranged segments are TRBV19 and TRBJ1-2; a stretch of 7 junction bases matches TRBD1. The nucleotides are TGTGCCATTGGGGGACAGTACTCTGGCTACACCTTC. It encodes CAIGGQYSGYTF.